This T cell receptor (beta chain) was captured in a study of CD8+ T cells in alopecia areata. Treatment noted: oral pan-JAK inhibitor, 5-10 mg twice daily. Of note for this clone: As yet, its antigen is unknown.

Extraction and reverse transcription of RNA yielded cDNA as the sequencing template. Profiling relied on immunoSEQ multiplex PCR, and the TCRdb table lists in-frame clones only, not all of them. The profile covers over 150,000 clones, with 40% to 65% appearing a single time and under 14% taken by the ten largest. Study results and limitations: Clonality exceeded that of normal scalp in lesional scalp, most notably in alopecia totalis/universalis. Tofacitinib did not eliminate many expanded lesional clones from scalp or blood.

Germline V gene sequence: CDR1 SNHLY, CDR2 FYNNEI. V gave up 7 bases and J gave up 0 bases; unmatched junction bases: 14. The CDR3 consists of 18 residues. The sequenced sample was CD8+ T cells sorted from blood, obtained at week 24, from a patient treated with tofacitinib. This TCR was sampled from a human donor with alopecia areata. This chain connects TRBV2 to TRBJ2-3, with 9 bases matching TRBD2. The DNA of the CDR3 is TGTGCCAGCAAGGAACGGCTAGCGGGGAGAACTAGCACAGATACGCAGTATTTT. Translating gives CASKERLAGRTSTDTQYF.